A single sample is the source of the 21 T cell receptor beta chains below, sequenced in a study of blood T cell repertoires in COVID-19. TCRdb's table, derived via immunoSEQ multiplex PCR, lists solely in-frame clones and lacks some. Here the sample spans 200,000 to 250,000 clones, about 85% being singletons. The specimen was PBMCs or T cells enriched from blood (not recorded which). The receptors originated from a man younger than 45 who had recovered from COVID-19.

This sequence joins TRBV4-1 and TRBJ2-4; weak D call: TRBD2 (5 bases). Germline V CDR1 and CDR2: MGHRA, YSYEKL. V lost 4 bases and J 2 bases, leaving 12 bases between the germline ends. The CDR3 runs to 15 residues. CDR3 region: CASSPPTTPKNIQYF. CDR3 DNA: TGCGCCAGCAGCCCCCCGACTACCCCCAAAAACATTCAGTACTTC.

This clone was seen once. The chain recombines TRBV3-1 (or the pseudogene TRBV3-2) with TRBJ1-1, with D perhaps TRBD1 (6 bases). Trimming took 5 bases from V and 3 from J, leaving 16 bases between them. The length of the CDR3 is 15 residues. Germline CDR1 is LGHDT and CDR2 is YNNKEL (reference sequence). CDR3 sequence: CASSRRGAGDTEAFF. In DNA form, the CDR3 reads TGTGCCAGCAGCAGACGGGGGGCAGGGGACACTGAAGCTTTCTTT.

The chain couples TRBV5-6 to TRBJ1-1; D possibly corresponds to TRBD1 (5 bases). Trimming pared 0 bases from V and 4 bases from J, leaving 7 bases between. Per germline, CDR1 SGHDT and CDR2 YYEEEE. The CDR3 consists of 13 residues. The CDR3 coding sequence is TGTGCCAGCAGCTTGGCGGGGGTCACTGAAGCTTTCTTT. Amino acid sequence: CASSLAGVTEAFF. The full variable domain, rest sourced from reference TRBV5-6 and TRBJ1-1, is DAGVTQSPTHLIKTRGQQVTLRCSPKSGHDTVSWYQQALGQGPQFIFQYYEEEERQRGNFPDRFSGHQFPNYSSELNVNALLLGDSALYLCASSLAGVTEAFFGQGTRLTVV.

This clone has more than one count but fewer than ten. The chain is built from TRBV7-6 and TRBJ2-7; 11 nucleotides match TRBD2. Germline lookup yields CDR1 SGHVS and CDR2 FNYEAQ. Trimming at V came to 1 base and at J to 0 bases, leaving 5 bases not matched to a gene. CDR3 length: 17 residues. The CDR3 DNA reads as TGTGCCAGCAGCTTAGTAGCGGGAGGGTCGAGCTCCTACGAGCAGTACTTC. This gives the protein CASSLVAGGSSSYEQYF.

The J gene is TRBJ2-1, the V gene TRBV11-2; tentatively, D is TRBD2 (5 bases). Trimming left V 2 bases short and J 5 bases short, with 16 bases between. This CDR3 region has 16 residues. CDR1 SGHAT and CDR2 FQNNGV come from the germline V gene. The CDR3 coding sequence is TGTGCCAGCAGCTTAAGGTGGAGCGGAGGAAACAATGAGCAGTTCTTC. Amino acids: CASSLRWSGGNNEQFF.

The chain joins TRBV5-4 to TRBJ1-2, with 7 nucleotides matching TRBD1. The J segment lost 3 bases and the V segment lost 4 bases, leaving 9 bases of the junction unmatched. This CDR3 is built from 15 residues. The germline CDR1 and CDR2 sequences are SGHNT and YYREEE (reference sequence). The CDR3 protein is CASSPGGQTYYGYTF. The CDR3 DNA sequence: TGTGCCAGCAGCCCCGGGGGACAGACCTACTATGGCTACACCTTC.

This chain joins TRBV6-5 and TRBJ1-3, with a tentative D call TRBD1 (5 bases). Germline V gene lookup returns CDR1 MNHEY and CDR2 SVGAGI. This CDR3 is 14 amino acids long. The CDR3 loop is CATRGGRTGNTIYF. Here the CDR3 DNA reads TGTGCTACCCGGGGGGGACGTACTGGAAACACCATATATTTT.

The rearrangement links TRBV21-1 to TRBJ2-5; the table calls TRBD1, which could not be checked here. TRBV21-1 is annotated as a pseudogene. The CDR3 consists of 10 residues. CDR3 sequence: CASSSRGQYF. The CDR3 DNA reads TGTGCCAGCAGCAGCAGGGGGCAGTACTTC.

Comment on this clone: This could be a read error, since a much larger clone is one nucleotide away. The chain couples TRBV7-2 to TRBJ1-2; no definite D call. The V and J ends lost 1 base and 4 bases respectively, with 4 bases between them. The CDR3 contains 12 residues. Germline lookup yields CDR1 SGHTA and CDR2 FQGNSA. The CDR3 DNA reads as TGTGCCAGCAGCTTAGACGGCTATGGCTACACCTTC. It yields the protein CASSLDGYGYTF.

The rearrangement uses TRBV7-9 and TRBJ1-2; 7 nucleotides align to TRBD1. CDR1 is SEHNR, CDR2 FQNEAQ, per germline (reference sequence). This CDR3 spans 13 amino acids. The J segment lost 7 bases and the V segment lost 5 bases, leaving 7 bases of the junction unmatched. The CDR3 DNA follows: TGTGCCAGCAGCCCTCAGGGGGGAAGTGGCTACACCTTC. It is translated as CASSPQGGSGYTF.

This chain uses TRBV5-1 with TRBJ1-1; unclear D gene. From germline, CDR1 is SGHRS and CDR2 YFSETQ. The CDR3 contains 14 residues. V was pared by 0 bases and J by 0 bases, with 6 bases between. The CDR3, as DNA: TGCGCCAGCAGCTTGGACAGATTGAACACTGAAGCTTTCTTT. Translation gives CASSLDRLNTEAFF.

V is TRBV30 and J is TRBJ1-3; the match to TRBD1 covers 9 bases. V shed 3 bases and J 3 bases; nucleotides not matched to a gene: 6. The CDR3 length is 15 residues. Germline V gene lookup returns CDR1 GTSNPN and CDR2 SVGIG (reference sequence). In DNA, the CDR3 is TGTGCCTGGAGGGCTGACAGGGGGATTGGAAACACCATATATTTT. Its protein is CAWRADRGIGNTIYF.

The chain joins TRBV6-5 to TRBJ2-1, with 11 bases that match TRBD2. The CDR3 consists of 15 residues. Germline assignment: CDR1 MNHEY and CDR2 SVGAGI. The trim removed 7 bases at V and 5 bases at J, leaving 7 bases unmatched. The CDR3 sequence is CASTQGTSGNNEQFF. DNA of the CDR3: TGTGCCAGCACCCAGGGGACTAGCGGAAACAATGAGCAGTTCTTC.

The chain is built from TRBV2 and TRBJ1-1; no reliable D call. V lost 11 bases to trimming and J lost 2 bases, with 12 bases between them. Germline CDR1 reads SNHLY; CDR2 reads FYNNEI. This CDR3 has 12 residues. The CDR3 here is CALRRDNTEAFF. For the CDR3, the DNA is TGTGCCCTAAGACGGGATAACACTGAAGCTTTCTTT. Full variable domain (outside the CDR3, taken from reference TRBV2 and TRBJ1-1): EPEVTQTPSHQVTQMGQEVILRCVPISNHLYFYWYRQILGQKVEFLVSFYNNEISEKSEIFDDQFSVERPDGSNFTLKIRSTKLEDSAMYFCALRRDNTEAFFGQGTRLTVV.

The chain carries TRBV4-3 and TRBJ2-6, with 8 positions matching TRBD1. V lost 0 bases and J lost 4; bases outside the gene matches: 8. Germline V gene sequence: CDR1 LGHNA, CDR2 YSLEER. This CDR3 spans 18 amino acids. CDR3 nucleotide sequence: TGCGCCAGCAGCCAAGACCCCAGGGGGCGTCGAGGGGCCAACGTCCTGACTTTC. Amino acid sequence: CASSQDPRGRRGANVLTF.

V gene TRBV4-2 combines with J gene TRBJ1-3, with D tentatively TRBD1 (5 bases). From germline, CDR1 is LGHNA and CDR2 YNFKEQ. The CDR3 contains 14 residues. V was shortened by 3 bases and J by 4 bases, with 10 bases between the two germline ends. The CDR3 nucleotides read TGTGCCAGCAGCCAGCCCCGGGGGGGAAACACCATATATTTT. Translated, it gives CASSQPRGGNTIYF.

This chain connects TRBV12-3 or TRBV12-4 to TRBJ1-5; D uncertain. Trimming pared 4 bases from V and 0 bases from J, leaving 4 bases between. CDR3 length: 13 residues. The CDR3 loop reads CASSSNSNQPQHF. The CDR3 nucleotides read TGTGCCAGCAGTTCCAATAGCAATCAGCCCCAGCATTTT.

The chain carries TRBV5-1 and TRBJ1-1, with TRBD1 as a possible D gene (6 bases). Germline CDR1 and CDR2: SGHRS and YFSETQ. Trimming removed 0 bases at V and 1 base at J, with 7 bases between. The CDR3 is 14 amino acids. CDR3 nucleotide sequence: TGCGCCAGCAGCTTGGGGGACAAGAACACTGAAGCTTTCTTT. Translation gives CASSLGDKNTEAFF.

This chain connects TRBV5-1 to TRBJ2-3; weak D call: TRBD2 (6 bases). Trimming removed 7 bases at V and 1 base at J, with 13 bases between. Germline CDR1 SGHRS, CDR2 YFSETQ. The CDR3 has 14 amino acids. The CDR3 here is CASLAGPGTDTQYF. The CDR3 DNA follows: TGCGCCAGCCTGGCGGGGCCGGGCACAGATACGCAGTATTTT.

The chain links TRBV6-4 to TRBJ2-7; D call uncertain. The CDR3 covers 12 residues. Trimming left V 6 bases short and J 2 bases short, with 8 bases between. The germline V gene has CDR1 MRHNA and CDR2 SNTAGT. For the CDR3, the DNA is TGTGCCAGCAGAACAAACCCCTACGAGCAGTACTTC. It codes for CASRTNPYEQYF.

This rearrangement joins TRBV6-5 to TRBJ2-3; D is undetermined. The CDR3 has 13 amino acids. The V end lost 5 bases, the J end lost 1 base, and 7 bases lay between the germline ends. The germline V gene has CDR1 MNHEY and CDR2 SVGAGI. The DNA for the CDR3 is TGTGCCAGCAGTCCCCGGGGCACAGATACGCAGTATTTT. It yields the protein CASSPRGTDTQYF.